This T cell receptor (beta chain) was documented in a study of a mutant IDH1 vaccine in newly diagnosed glioma. Turning to the study itself: Patients got their first vaccination 4-6 weeks after radiotherapy alone, or with temozolomide cycles. Study-wide findings and caveats: Whatever changes occurred in top peripheral T cell clonotypes seemed unrelated to pseudoprogression.

Clones were sequenced by immunoSEQ multiplex PCR, and TCRdb holds only the in-frame ones, with some missing. Of some 60,000 clones listed, approximately 80% are singletons. Time point here: week 11, during vaccination. Every single dose of the vaccine, 300 ug of mutant IDH1 20-mer peptide, came with topical imiquimod. Points on this clone: Its matching antigen is unknown.

V dropped 0 bases and J dropped 8 bases, with 3 bases sitting between them. The CDR3 covers 12 residues. Per the germline V gene, CDR1 is SGHNT and CDR2 is YYREEE (reference sequence). The source was PBMCs, collected from a glioma patient whose treatment included an IDH1 peptide vaccine. This TCR was sampled from a man aged 45-65 years with glioma. This chain links TRBV5-4 with TRBJ1-6; D not resolved. The CDR3 is CASSLDYSPLHF. As DNA, the CDR3 is TGTGCCAGCAGCTTGGATTATTCACCCCTCCACTTT.